The 10 T cell receptor beta chains in this list originate from one sample, sequenced in a study of cytomegalovirus exposure and HLA in healthy donors. Vbeta (60) and Jbeta (13) primers were used in the PCR. The protocol was immunoSEQ multiplex PCR, while the TCRdb copy is restricted to in-frame clones and leaves out a portion. The table records some 140,000 clones, roughly three quarters of them present only once. Sequencing used PBMCs. Receptors originate from a man under 40 in good health and CMV-seronegative.

The gene calls are TRBV18 and TRBJ1-1, with 8 nucleotides matching TRBD1. The CDR3 totals 15 residues. The germline gives CDR1 KGHSH, CDR2 LQKENI. Trimming took 5 bases from V and 5 from J; bases not matched to a gene: 10. The CDR3 sequence is CASSVSGGDGTEAFF. Written as DNA, the CDR3 is TGTGCCAGCTCAGTATCAGGGGGCGATGGAACTGAAGCTTTCTTT.

The genes are TRBV5-1 and TRBJ2-3, with D possibly TRBD1 on 6 matching bases. Germline V gene data show CDR1 as SGHRS and CDR2 as YFSETQ. Trimming cost V 2 bases and J 6 bases, with 19 bases left between them. The CDR3 contains 16 residues. The CDR3 sequence: CASSLAAGAGVDTQYF. The CDR3 DNA follows: TGCGCCAGCAGCTTAGCGGCAGGGGCGGGCGTGGATACGCAGTATTTT.

This chain connects TRBV5-4 to TRBJ2-7, with 9 bases lining up with TRBD1. The CDR3 runs 16 residues. The J segment lost 3 bases and the V segment lost 2 bases, leaving 9 bases of the junction unmatched. Germline values: CDR1 SGHNT, CDR2 YYREEE (reference sequence). In nucleotides, the CDR3 is TGTGCCAGCAGCTTACCAACAGGGGGCGCGGTCTACGAGCAGTACTTC. It yields the protein CASSLPTGGAVYEQYF. The whole variable domain, remainder taken from reference TRBV5-4 and TRBJ2-7, is ETGVTQSPTHLIKTRGQQVTLRCSSQSGHNTVSWYQQALGQGPQFIFQYYREEENGRGNFPPRFSGLQFPNYSSELNVNALELDDSALYLCASSLPTGGAVYEQYFGPGTRLTVT.

The J gene is TRBJ2-7, the V gene TRBV5-4; 10 bases are a match to TRBD2. CDR1 is SGHNT, CDR2 YYREEE, per germline (reference sequence). The V gene end was trimmed by 4 bases and the J gene end by 5 bases; junction bases not matched to a gene: 12. The CDR3 is 16 residues long. The CDR3, as DNA: TGTGCCAGCAGCGTCTTTCTTCTAGCGGGAGCCCACGAGCAGTACTTC. It is translated as CASSVFLLAGAHEQYF.

As for this clone: At the DNA level, this CDR3 is encoded by other sequences in the same sample as well. The V and J genes are TRBV9 and TRBJ1-1; D perhaps matches TRBD1 (5 bases). The CDR3 spans 13 residues. V was cut by 0 bases and J by 4 bases, with 7 bases left in between. Germline lookup yields CDR1 SGDLS and CDR2 YYNGEE. The DNA for the CDR3 is TGTGCCAGCAGCGTAGAAGGGGTCACTGAAGCTTTCTTT. Translation: CASSVEGVTEAFF.

CDR3: CASSALAGGPEETQYF. Written as DNA, the CDR3 is TGTGCCAGCAGTGCGCTAGCGGGAGGGCCTGAGGAGACCCAGTACTTC. The rearrangement joins TRBV2 to TRBJ2-5; TRBD2 matches at 12 bases. The CDR3 loop spans 16 amino acids. With 4 bases clipped from V and 5 bases from J, the junction kept 8 bases outside the gene matches. The germline gives CDR1 SNHLY, CDR2 FYNNEI. The full variable domain, its missing parts supplied by reference TRBV2 and TRBJ2-5, is EPEVTQTPSHQVTQMGQEVILRCVPISNHLYFYWYRQILGQKVEFLVSFYNNEISEKSEIFDDQFSVERPDGSNFTLKIRSTKLEDSAMYFCASSALAGGPEETQYFGPGTRLLVL.

DNA for the CDR3: TGTGCCAGCAGCTTGGACAGGCCCCCGTTCTATGGCTACACCTTC. It is translated as CASSLDRPPFYGYTF. This chain uses TRBV5-5 with TRBJ1-2; D might be TRBD1 (5 bases). CDR3 length equals 15 residues. With 0 bases removed from V and 4 bases from J, the gap between germline ends came to 13 bases. The germline CDR1 and CDR2 sequences are SGHKS and YYEKEE (reference sequence).

This clone was found a few times. The chain joins TRBV19 to TRBJ2-1, with D unclear. This CDR3 has 13 residues. CDR1 and CDR2 from the germline V gene are LNHDA and SQIVND (reference sequence). Deletions cut 1 base from V and 10 bases from J, with 11 bases between. This CDR3 is CASSIGHSREQFF. The DNA of the CDR3 is TGTGCCAGTAGTATAGGACACAGTCGGGAGCAGTTCTTC.

The CDR3 bases are TGTGCCAGCAGCGTAGGGGGAGGCTCCTACAATGAGCAGTTCTTC. It is translated as CASSVGGGSYNEQFF. V and J are TRBV9 and TRBJ2-1; D possibly corresponds to TRBD2 (6 bases). The CDR3 sequence is 15 residues long. The V gene's germline CDR1 is SGDLS and CDR2 YYNGEE. V lost 0 bases and J 0 bases, leaving 7 bases between the germline ends. The full variable domain, with the rest looked up from reference TRBV9 and TRBJ2-1, is DSGVTQTPKHLITATGQRVTLRCSPRSGDLSVYWYQQSLDQGLQFLIQYYNGEERAKGNILERFSAQQFPDLHSELNLSSLELGDSALYFCASSVGGGSYNEQFFGPGTRLTVL.

The chain carries TRBV2 and TRBJ1-2; TRBD1 aligns across 9 bases. Trimming took 5 bases from V and 5 from J; bases not matched to a gene: 9. The CDR3 contains 15 residues. CDR1 and CDR2 (germline): SNHLY, FYNNEI. The CDR3 DNA reads TGTGCCAGCAGTTTTACAGGGGGCGGTTTATATGGCTACACCTTC. Encoded protein: CASSFTGGGLYGYTF.